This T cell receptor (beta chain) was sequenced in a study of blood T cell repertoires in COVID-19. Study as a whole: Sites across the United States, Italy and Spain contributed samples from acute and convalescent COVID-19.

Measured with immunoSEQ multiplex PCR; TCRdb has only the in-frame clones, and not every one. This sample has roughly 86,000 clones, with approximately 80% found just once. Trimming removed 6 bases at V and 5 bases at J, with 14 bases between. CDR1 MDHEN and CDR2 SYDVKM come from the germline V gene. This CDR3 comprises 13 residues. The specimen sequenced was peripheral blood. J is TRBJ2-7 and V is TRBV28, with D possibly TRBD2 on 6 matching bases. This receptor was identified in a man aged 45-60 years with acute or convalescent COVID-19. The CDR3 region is CASRPGLINEQYF. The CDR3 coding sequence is TGTGCCAGCAGGCCGGGACTTATCAACGAGCAGTACTTC.